This T cell receptor beta chain is from a study of blood T cell repertoires in COVID-19. Study-wide context: COVID-19 samples, acute and convalescent, were from the United States, Italy and Spain. T cells, B-cell-depleted T cells, or PBMCs provided the cDNA or gDNA that served as material.

V shed 9 bases and J shed 5 bases, with 20 bases lying between them. CDR1 and CDR2 from the germline V gene are LNHDA and SQIVND (reference sequence). This CDR3 has 15 amino acids. Authors' data handling: Amplifying reference gene primers gave estimates of nucleated cell counts. The repertoire was sequenced with immunoSEQ multiplex PCR; TCRdb's copy has only in-frame clones and lacks some. The V and J calls and the clone size are those of that table, but D and trimming were determined from the DNA. Found here are about 230,000 clones, roughly 84% of them singletons; the top ten hold approximately 7%. This clone was counted once.

The chain joins TRBV19 to TRBJ1-3, with D maybe TRBD1 (6 bases). The origin of this receptor is a woman aged 45-65 years with acute or convalescent COVID-19. Specimen: peripheral blood. This CDR3 reads CASVRTAGGRNTIYF. For the CDR3, the DNA is TGTGCCAGCGTCCGGACAGCAGGCGGGCGAAACACCATATATTTT.